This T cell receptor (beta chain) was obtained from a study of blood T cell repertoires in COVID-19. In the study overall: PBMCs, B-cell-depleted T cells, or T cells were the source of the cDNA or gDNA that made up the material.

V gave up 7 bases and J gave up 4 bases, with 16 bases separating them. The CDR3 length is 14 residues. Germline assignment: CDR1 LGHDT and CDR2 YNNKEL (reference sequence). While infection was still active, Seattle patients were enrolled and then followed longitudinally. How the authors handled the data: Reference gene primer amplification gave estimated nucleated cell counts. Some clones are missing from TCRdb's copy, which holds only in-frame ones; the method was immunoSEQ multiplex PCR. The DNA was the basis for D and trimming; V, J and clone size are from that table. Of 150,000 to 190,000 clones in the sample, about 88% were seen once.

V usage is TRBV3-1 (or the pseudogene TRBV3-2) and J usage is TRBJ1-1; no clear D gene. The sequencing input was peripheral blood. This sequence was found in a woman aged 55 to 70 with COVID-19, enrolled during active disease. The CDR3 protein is CASKETIMGTEAFF. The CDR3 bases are TGTGCCAGCAAGGAGACGATCATGGGCACTGAAGCTTTCTTT.